This passage covers 27 T cell receptor beta chains from one sample sequenced in a study of blood T cell repertoires in COVID-19. The table came from immunoSEQ multiplex PCR; TCRdb's copy has only in-frame clones and leaves some out. The table includes 300,000 to 400,000 clones, around 90% detected once. Specimen: PBMCs or T cells enriched from blood (not recorded which). The receptors here all came from a woman between 18 and 29 years old who had recovered from COVID-19.

The chain combines TRBV30 with TRBJ1-2; TRBD1 agrees at 8 bases. The CDR3 extends over 15 amino acids. Germline V CDR1 and CDR2: GTSNPN, SVGIG (reference sequence). V was pared by 5 bases and J by 4 bases, with 12 bases of the junction left unmatched. The CDR3 region is CAWRESAGGSYGYTF. The CDR3 region has the DNA TGTGCCTGGCGGGAATCGGCAGGGGGCTCCTATGGCTACACCTTC.

This chain links TRBV19 with TRBJ2-7; TRBD1 matches at 10 bases. The V gene end was trimmed by 6 bases and the J gene end by 4 bases; junction bases not matched to a gene: 12. The V gene's germline CDR1 is LNHDA and CDR2 SQIVND (reference sequence). The CDR3 is 16 amino acids. The CDR3 region has the DNA TGTGCCAGTAGCGAGGGACAGGGGATTCTGTGGTACGAGCAGTACTTC. The encoded protein is CASSEGQGILWYEQYF.

The rearrangement uses TRBV3-1 (or the pseudogene TRBV3-2) and TRBJ2-3, with TRBD2 matching over 8 bases. V gave up 4 bases and J gave up 9 bases; unmatched junction bases: 3. This CDR3 region has 12 residues. CDR1 and CDR2 (germline): LGHDT, YNNKEL (reference sequence). The CDR3 loop reads CASSRERETQYF. The CDR3 DNA reads as TGTGCCAGCAGCCGAGAGCGGGAGACGCAGTATTTT.

The chain uses TRBV11-2 and TRBJ2-7; D unresolved. Germline V gene data show CDR1 as SGHAT and CDR2 as FQNNGV. The CDR3 totals 13 residues. Trimming removed 5 bases at V and 2 bases at J, with 10 bases between. CDR3 nucleotide sequence: TGTGCCAGCAGCCGACGGAGTACCTACGAGCAGTACTTC. Translation gives CASSRRSTYEQYF. Variable domain in full (rest from reference TRBV11-2 and TRBJ2-7): EAGVAQSPRYKIIEKRQSVAFWCNPISGHATLYWYQQILGQGPKLLIQFQNNGVVDDSQLPKDRFSAERLKGVDSTLKIQPAKLEDSAVYLCASSRRSTYEQYFGPGTRLTVT.

Comment on this clone: The sample has other DNA sequences that encode this CDR3 too. The chain employs TRBV5-6 and TRBJ2-1; a weak D match, TRBD1 (6 bases). This CDR3 is 14 amino acids long. V lost 1 base and J lost 4, with 9 bases in between. Germline V gene data show CDR1 as SGHDT and CDR2 as YYEEEE. CDR3 in amino acids: CASSLLQGYNEQFF. The CDR3 DNA follows: TGTGCCAGCAGCTTGTTACAGGGATACAATGAGCAGTTCTTC. Supplemented by reference TRBV5-6 and TRBJ2-1, the full variable domain reads DAGVTQSPTHLIKTRGQQVTLRCSPKSGHDTVSWYQQALGQGPQFIFQYYEEEERQRGNFPDRFSGHQFPNYSSELNVNALLLGDSALYLCASSLLQGYNEQFFGPGTRLTVL.

The chain couples TRBV7-2 to TRBJ2-3; 9 bases are a match to TRBD2. V was pared by 5 bases and J by 4 bases, with 13 bases of the junction left unmatched. The CDR3 loop spans 17 amino acids. Looked up from germline, CDR1 is SGHTA and CDR2 is FQGNSA. CDR3 sequence (DNA): TGTGCCAGCAGCCGTCCACGAGCGGGGGGCGGGGCAGATACGCAGTATTTT. Residues: CASSRPRAGGGADTQYF.

The rearrangement uses TRBV5-4 and TRBJ2-5, with 7 bases aligning to TRBD2. With V trimmed by 2 bases and J by 2 bases, 9 bases remained unmatched. This CDR3 region has 16 residues. Germline lookup yields CDR1 SGHNT and CDR2 YYREEE (reference sequence). This CDR3 reads CASSLLAASGQETQYF. The CDR3 DNA follows: TGTGCCAGCAGCTTACTTGCCGCTAGCGGACAAGAGACCCAGTACTTC.

J is TRBJ1-1 and V is TRBV14; tentative D call: TRBD1 (6 bases). Germline loops: CDR1 SGHDN, CDR2 FVKESK. V lost 4 bases and J 2 bases, leaving 11 bases between the germline ends. The CDR3 totals 14 residues. CDR3 DNA sequence: TGTGCCAGCAGCCCCCGCAGGGGAAACACTGAAGCTTTCTTT. Translating it yields CASSPRRGNTEAFF.

This chain joins TRBV6-5 and TRBJ2-1, with D possibly being TRBD1 (5 bases). The germline V and J ends were trimmed by 0 bases and 6 bases, with 9 bases remaining between them. There are 14 residues in the CDR3. CDR1 and CDR2 from the germline V gene are MNHEY and SVGAGI. In DNA, the CDR3 is TGTGCCAGCAGTTACTCATATAGGGGCAATGAGCAGTTCTTC. Protein product: CASSYSYRGNEQFF.

V and J are TRBV27 and TRBJ2-2; possible D gene TRBD2, 5 bases. This CDR3 has 15 amino acids. Trimming pared 5 bases from V and 4 bases from J, leaving 14 bases between. Germline CDR1 is MNHEY and CDR2 is SMNVEV (reference sequence). CDR3 amino acids: CASSRRAEPTGELFF. The CDR3 DNA reads as TGTGCCAGCAGTCGGCGGGCAGAACCCACCGGGGAGCTGTTTTTT.

The V call is TRBV2, the J call TRBJ2-1, with 7 positions matching TRBD2. Germline CDR1 SNHLY, CDR2 FYNNEI. The CDR3 sequence is 15 residues long. Unmatched junction bases numbered 3, after V lost 4 bases and J lost 0 bases. CDR3 sequence: CASSGQRGSYNEQFF. The CDR3 nucleotides are TGTGCCAGCAGTGGTCAGCGGGGCTCCTACAATGAGCAGTTCTTC.

This clone was seen only once. J is TRBJ1-4 and V is TRBV4-1; 12 nucleotides match TRBD1. From germline, CDR1 is MGHRA and CDR2 YSYEKL. J gave up 6 bases and V 6 bases, and 8 bases lay outside the gene matches. The CDR3 runs 16 residues. The CDR3 DNA sequence: TGCGCCAGCAGTGTTCCCGGGACAGGGGGCTATGAAAAACTGTTTTTT. Residues: CASSVPGTGGYEKLFF.

CDR3 coding DNA: TGTGCCAGCAGTGAGGCTGATGGCTACACCTTC. This gives the protein CASSEADGYTF. This chain links TRBV2 with TRBJ1-2; D is unresolved. The germline gives CDR1 SNHLY, CDR2 FYNNEI. V was clipped by 3 bases and J by 6 bases, with 5 bases between them. CDR3 length: 11 residues.

There are a few counts of this clone. This chain uses TRBV28 with TRBJ1-4; D might be TRBD1 (5 bases). The CDR3 covers 15 residues. Trimming stripped 2 bases from V and 7 bases from J, with 14 bases between. CDR1 is MDHEN, CDR2 SYDVKM, per germline. CDR3: CASSLPRGASEKLFF. The CDR3 DNA reads as TGTGCCAGCAGTTTACCCCGCGGGGCGAGTGAAAAACTGTTTTTT.

The gene calls are TRBV7-9 and TRBJ1-6; possibly TRBD1 for D (6 bases). This CDR3 has 14 amino acids. The V and J ends lost 6 bases and 7 bases respectively, with 13 bases between them. Germline CDR1 and CDR2: SEHNR and FQNEAQ (reference sequence). In nucleotides, the CDR3 is TGTGCCAGCAGAATGACAGGCAGCAATTCACCCCTCCACTTT. Translating gives CASRMTGSNSPLHF.

The rearrangement links TRBV7-9 to TRBJ2-1, with D hard to call. V was shortened by 3 bases and J by 4 bases, with 7 bases between the two germline ends. The germline V gene encodes CDR1 SEHNR and CDR2 FQNEAQ (reference sequence). The CDR3 covers 13 residues. CDR3: CASSFQHYNEQFF. CDR3 nucleotide sequence: TGTGCCAGCAGCTTCCAACATTACAATGAGCAGTTCTTC.

The V call is TRBV28, the J call TRBJ2-2; TRBD1 is a possible D gene (6 bases). This CDR3 region has 13 residues. The germline gives CDR1 MDHEN, CDR2 SYDVKM. The CDR3 DNA follows: TGTGCAGCCACCACAGGGCGTGCCGGGGAGCTGTTTTTT. As protein: CAATTGRAGELFF.

The V and J genes are TRBV1 and TRBJ2-7; the D segment call TRBD1 is taken from the table without a DNA check. TRBV1 is annotated as a pseudogene. This CDR3 has 12 amino acids. The CDR3, as DNA: TGCACCAGCAGCGGGGGCCGGGACGAGCAGTACTTC. It codes for CTSSGGRDEQYF.

This chain connects TRBV5-8 to TRBJ2-5, with D possibly TRBD1 on 6 matching bases. CDR3 length: 15 residues. Trimming pared 4 bases from V and 2 bases from J, leaving 15 bases between. Germline CDR1 reads SGHTS; CDR2 reads YDEGEE. CDR3 nucleotides: TGTGCCAGCAGCCCGACCCTTGGACAGCAAGAGACCCAGTACTTC. It is translated as CASSPTLGQQETQYF. The full variable domain, its missing parts supplied by reference TRBV5-8 and TRBJ2-5, is EAGVTQSPTHLIKTRGQQATLRCSPISGHTSVYWYQQALGLGLQFLLWYDEGEERNRGNFPPRFSGRQFPNYSSELNVNALELEDSALYLCASSPTLGQQETQYFGPGTRLLVL.

The chain combines TRBV6-1 with TRBJ1-5, with 7 positions matching TRBD1. The germline V gene has CDR1 MNHNS and CDR2 SASEGT. J gave up 0 bases and V 4 bases, and 12 bases lay outside the gene matches. The CDR3 length is 18 residues. Written as DNA, the CDR3 is TGTGCCAGCAGTGTCCTTGGAGGGGGCGCCTTTAGCAATCAGCCCCAGCATTTT. Protein product: CASSVLGGGAFSNQPQHF.

This chain uses TRBV4-1 with TRBJ1-2; weak D call: TRBD1 (6 bases). V was shortened by 4 bases and J by 6 bases, with 15 bases between the two germline ends. CDR1 is MGHRA, CDR2 YSYEKL, per germline. CDR3 size: 14 residues. DNA for the CDR3: TGCGCCAGCAGCCCAGGCCAGGGGACGCATGGCTACACCTTC. It is translated as CASSPGQGTHGYTF.

J is TRBJ2-1 and V is TRBV7-2, with D uncertain. The CDR3 has 15 amino acids. Germline V gene lookup returns CDR1 SGHTA and CDR2 FQGNSA. V shed 1 base and J shed 0 bases, with 7 bases lying between them. The CDR3 loop is CASSLDIISYNEQFF. The CDR3 DNA is TGTGCCAGCAGCTTAGACATTATCTCCTACAATGAGCAGTTCTTC.

The sample holds a few counts of this clone. The J gene is TRBJ2-2, the V gene TRBV13; TRBD2 matches 9 bases. This CDR3 spans 18 amino acids. Germline assignment: CDR1 PRHDT and CDR2 FYEKMQ (reference sequence). V lost 3 bases and J lost 0; bases outside the gene matches: 8. This CDR3 is CASSFTSLAGTNTGELFF. For the CDR3, the DNA is TGTGCCAGCAGCTTTACATCCCTAGCGGGGACGAACACCGGGGAGCTGTTTTTT.

This clone has only one observation. V usage is TRBV5-1 and J usage is TRBJ2-7; D perhaps matches TRBD2 (6 bases). Germline V gives CDR1 SGHRS, CDR2 YFSETQ. V lost 5 bases, J lost 3 bases, and 15 bases lay in between. This CDR3 has 14 residues. The CDR3 DNA sequence: TGCGCCAGCAGGGGTGGACTACGTGGCTACGAGCAGTACTTC. It translates to CASRGGLRGYEQYF.

The chain is built from TRBV27 and TRBJ2-5, with TRBD1 matching 7 bases. V shed 5 bases and J 5 bases; nucleotides not matched to a gene: 14. Germline V gene sequence: CDR1 MNHEY, CDR2 SMNVEV (reference sequence). The CDR3 consists of 16 residues. The CDR3 region has the DNA TGTGCCAGCAGTACCAGACAGGGTCCCTTTCGGGAGACCCAGTACTTC. Translation gives CASSTRQGPFRETQYF.

The CDR3 loop reads CASSLEATSYEQYF. The DNA for the CDR3 is TGTGCCAGCAGCTTAGAGGCGACTAGCTACGAGCAGTACTTC. The chain has TRBV7-2 and TRBJ2-7; possible D gene TRBD2, 6 bases. CDR1 SGHTA and CDR2 FQGNSA come from the germline V gene. V gave up 1 base and J gave up 3 bases, with 10 bases separating them. The CDR3 extends over 14 amino acids.

The gene calls are TRBV2 and TRBJ1-4; possible D gene TRBD1, 5 bases. The CDR3 consists of 14 residues. Trimming took off 8 bases at V and 7 bases at J, with 17 bases between the two ends. CDR1 is SNHLY, CDR2 FYNNEI, per germline. Written as DNA, the CDR3 is TGTGCCAGCTTGGACAATCGCGTTAGTGAAAAACTGTTTTTT. This gives the protein CASLDNRVSEKLFF.